A single sample is the source of the 25 T cell receptor beta chains below, sequenced in a study of cytomegalovirus exposure and HLA in healthy donors. A multiplex PCR was run with 60 Vbeta primers and 13 Jbeta primers. The table came from immunoSEQ multiplex PCR; TCRdb's copy has only in-frame clones and leaves some out. The table shows under 250,000 clones, with over 75% occurring only once. Sequenced material: PBMCs. The receptors shown here come from a human donor in good health.

The chain joins TRBV7-2 to TRBJ2-3; D gene ambiguous. Germline CDR1 is SGHTA and CDR2 is FQGNSA. The CDR3 totals 16 residues. Trimming took 2 bases from V and 0 from J, leaving 12 bases between them. The CDR3 is CASSLSSTRSTDTQYF. CDR3 coding DNA: TGTGCCAGCAGCTTATCCTCGACAAGAAGCACAGATACGCAGTATTTT.

The rearrangement uses TRBV7-2 and TRBJ1-2; D possibly corresponds to TRBD1 (5 bases). CDR3 length: 15 amino acids. Trimming took 4 bases from V and 7 from J, leaving 19 bases between them. Germline V gene sequence: CDR1 SGHTA, CDR2 FQGNSA. For the CDR3, the DNA is TGTGCCAGCAGCTCGCTACTTCAGGGCGTAGGTGGCTACACCTTC. Translated: CASSSLLQGVGGYTF.

This chain links TRBV5-4 with TRBJ1-3; D possibly corresponds to TRBD1 (6 bases). Trimming took 0 bases from V and 2 from J, leaving 9 bases between them. The CDR3 is made up of 15 amino acids. Germline assignment: CDR1 SGHNT and CDR2 YYREEE (reference sequence). This CDR3 reads CASSLGAGAGNTIYF. The CDR3, as DNA: TGTGCCAGCAGCTTGGGGGCAGGGGCTGGAAACACCATATATTTT.

This clone occurred once. The chain employs TRBV7-9 and TRBJ2-3; TRBD2 matches 7 bases. V lost 4 bases and J lost 1; bases outside the gene matches: 8. Germline CDR1 is SEHNR and CDR2 is FQNEAQ (reference sequence). The CDR3 sequence is 16 residues long. In DNA form, the CDR3 reads TGTGCCAGCAGCTCTTTCGTCGCGGGGGGCACAGATACGCAGTATTTT. It specifies CASSSFVAGGTDTQYF.

This chain connects TRBV29-1 to TRBJ2-1; 14 positions agree with TRBD2. Germline CDR1 SQVTM, CDR2 ANQGSEA. Trimming removed 3 bases from V and 4 bases from J; junction bases left unmatched: 5. CDR3 size: 16 residues. The CDR3, as DNA: TGCAGCGTTGAGGGACTAGCGGGAGTTCGGTACAATGAGCAGTTCTTC. It codes for CSVEGLAGVRYNEQFF.

The rearrangement links TRBV28 to TRBJ1-1; D is undetermined. This CDR3 region has 12 residues. The V end was cut by 1 base, the J end by 6 bases, with 6 bases between. CDR1 is MDHEN and CDR2 is SYDVKM in the germline V gene. The CDR3 coding sequence is TGTGCCAGCAGTTTATTGGAGGCTGAAGCTTTCTTT. Translation: CASSLLEAEAFF.

J is TRBJ1-1 and V is TRBV5-4; D is ambiguous. Germline loops: CDR1 SGHNT, CDR2 YYREEE (reference sequence). V was clipped by 4 bases and J by 5 bases, with 18 bases between them. This CDR3 comprises 15 residues. CDR3 DNA sequence: TGTGCCAGCAGCCCCGCCCGGGAAAGAGGAACTGAAGCTTTCTTT. It translates to CASSPARERGTEAFF.

The chain links TRBV6-4 to TRBJ2-2; possible D gene TRBD2, 6 bases. Trimming left V 8 bases short and J 5 bases short, with 15 bases between. The germline V gene has CDR1 MRHNA and CDR2 SNTAGT. This CDR3 region has 14 residues. CDR3 nucleotides: TGTGCCAGCCAGGAGGGGAGTGGGACCGGGGAGCTGTTTTTT. Residues: CASQEGSGTGELFF.

V gene TRBV7-2 combines with J gene TRBJ2-7, with 12 nucleotides matching TRBD2. The CDR3 is 15 residues long. CDR1 and CDR2 (germline): SGHTA, FQGNSA. V was clipped by 4 bases and J by 2 bases; unmatched bases: 3. For the CDR3, the DNA is TGTGCCAGCAGCTCCCCTAGCGGGAGGGCCTACGAGCAGTACTTC. Its protein product is CASSSPSGRAYEQYF.

This chain uses TRBV29-1 with TRBJ1-1; D not resolved. This CDR3 spans 10 amino acids. Germline V lookup: CDR1 SQVTM, CDR2 ANQGSEA. Trimming took 7 bases from V and 3 from J, leaving 6 bases between them. Here the CDR3 reads CSGRDTEAFF. In nucleotides, the CDR3 is TGCAGCGGCCGGGACACTGAAGCTTTCTTT.

The chain joins TRBV2 to TRBJ1-1; D remains ambiguous. The CDR3 is 14 residues long. Germline V CDR1 and CDR2: SNHLY, FYNNEI. With 0 bases removed from V and 1 base from J, the gap between germline ends came to 6 bases. In DNA, the CDR3 is TGTGCCAGCAGTGAAGCCTTCGGGAACACTGAAGCTTTCTTT. Protein: CASSEAFGNTEAFF.

The V gene is TRBV27, the J gene TRBJ2-7, with unresolved D. The V and J ends lost 8 bases and 3 bases respectively, with 11 bases between them. The CDR3 runs to 12 residues. Germline CDR1 and CDR2: MNHEY and SMNVEV (reference sequence). The CDR3 reads CASGRVNYEQYF. The CDR3 region has the DNA TGTGCCAGCGGTCGGGTGAACTACGAGCAGTACTTC.

The chain has TRBV19 and TRBJ1-5; 9 nucleotides match TRBD1. There are 14 residues in the CDR3. Germline values: CDR1 LNHDA, CDR2 SQIVND (reference sequence). V shed 7 bases, J shed 2 bases, and the junction held 3 bases outside the gene matches. The CDR3 is CASKRQGGNQPQHF. In DNA, the CDR3 is TGTGCCAGTAAAAGACAGGGGGGCAATCAGCCCCAGCATTTT. The full variable domain, rest sourced from reference TRBV19 and TRBJ1-5, is DGGITQSPKYLFRKEGQNVTLSCEQNLNHDAMYWYRQDPGQGLRLIYYSQIVNDFQKGDIAEGYSVSREKKESFPLTVTSAQKNPTAFYLCASKRQGGNQPQHFGDGTRLSIL.

The genes are TRBV7-6 and TRBJ2-1, with 15 bases fitting TRBD2. Germline CDR1 SGHVS, CDR2 FNYEAQ. This CDR3 is built from 17 residues. The J segment lost 9 bases and the V segment lost 3 bases, leaving 9 bases of the junction unmatched. This chain's CDR3 is CASSFGTSGRLSGEQFF. For the CDR3, the DNA is TGTGCCAGCAGCTTTGGGACTAGCGGGAGGCTCTCGGGTGAGCAGTTCTTC.

The chain uses TRBV7-9 and TRBJ2-3, with D unclear. Per the germline V gene, CDR1 is SEHNR and CDR2 is FQNEAQ (reference sequence). The CDR3 length is 14 residues. The germline V and J ends were trimmed by 3 bases and 3 bases, with 10 bases remaining between them. The CDR3 loop is CASSFYPGTDTQYF. The DNA for the CDR3 is TGTGCCAGCAGCTTTTACCCCGGGACAGATACGCAGTATTTT.

This chain links TRBV28 with TRBJ2-7; 9 bases fit TRBD1. V shed 5 bases and J 3 bases; nucleotides not matched to a gene: 11. The CDR3 is 16 residues long. Germline CDR1 MDHEN, CDR2 SYDVKM. The CDR3 loop is CASSRSPGTGNYEQYF. CDR3 in DNA: TGTGCCAGCAGTAGAAGTCCCGGGACAGGGAACTACGAGCAGTACTTC.

The chain links TRBV4-1 to TRBJ1-2, with no clear D. Germline-derived CDR1 and CDR2 are MGHRA and YSYEKL. V was trimmed by 0 bases and J by 5 bases, leaving 10 bases between them. The CDR3 sequence is 14 residues long. The CDR3 loop reads CASSQEVGPYGYTF. In DNA form, the CDR3 reads TGCGCCAGCAGCCAAGAAGTTGGCCCGTATGGCTACACCTTC.

The V and J genes are TRBV12-5 and TRBJ2-7; 10 bases match TRBD2. Germline V lookup: CDR1 LGHNT, CDR2 FRNRAP. The CDR3 consists of 21 residues. With 6 bases clipped from V and 7 bases from J, the junction kept 30 bases outside the gene matches. As DNA, the CDR3 is TGTGCTAGTGGCTGGGGGCTTAAGGGACACCGGACTAGCGGCCCCTATGGGGAGCAGTACTTC. Amino acid sequence: CASGWGLKGHRTSGPYGEQYF.

This sequence joins TRBV6-5 and TRBJ2-3; 10 bases fit TRBD2. This CDR3 contains 15 residues. In germline, CDR1 is MNHEY, CDR2 SVGAGI. V lost 5 bases, J lost 4 bases, and 6 bases stayed unmatched. The CDR3 region is CASSTGTSVSDTQYF. CDR3 in DNA: TGTGCCAGCAGTACTGGGACTAGCGTATCAGATACGCAGTATTTT.

The rearrangement joins TRBV5-5 to TRBJ2-5, with 7 bases aligning to TRBD2. CDR1 is SGHKS, CDR2 YYEKEE, per germline (reference sequence). Trimming cost V 5 bases and J 4 bases; bases outside gene matches: 14. CDR3 length equals 16 residues. The CDR3 coding sequence is TGTGCCAGCAGACCAGGGACTAATTTTAACCGAGAGACCCAGTACTTC. This gives the protein CASRPGTNFNRETQYF.

The chain recombines TRBV29-1 with TRBJ2-7; the match to TRBD2 covers 11 bases. There are 15 residues in the CDR3. Germline V gives CDR1 SQVTM, CDR2 ANQGSEA. With 6 bases clipped from V and 4 bases from J, the junction kept 11 bases outside the gene matches. This CDR3 reads CSVARSGTSGYEQYF. CDR3 nucleotide sequence: TGCAGCGTCGCTCGCTCCGGGACTAGCGGTTACGAGCAGTACTTC.

This clone is a singleton in its sample. The rearrangement joins TRBV7-2 to TRBJ2-1; 7 bases match TRBD2. The V segment lost 1 base and the J segment 6 bases; nucleotides outside the gene matches: 15. Germline CDR1 is SGHTA and CDR2 is FQGNSA. CDR3 length: 18 amino acids. The CDR3 sequence: CASSLGPGGGPVRNEQFF. The CDR3 nucleotides are TGTGCCAGCAGCTTAGGTCCCGGGGGAGGGCCCGTCCGCAATGAGCAGTTCTTC.

The rearrangement joins TRBV19 to TRBJ2-5, with 9 bases matching TRBD2. The J call is in doubt because the DNA end fits TRBJ2-7 better. The germline V gene has CDR1 LNHDA and CDR2 SQIVND (reference sequence). This CDR3 is built from 15 residues. CDR3 sequence (DNA): TGTGCCAGTAGCCTTCTAGCGGGGCTCTCCTACGAGCAGTACTTC. Protein product: CASSLLAGLSYEQYF.

The rearrangement links TRBV7-9 to TRBJ2-1; maybe TRBD2 (6 bases). Germline V CDR1 and CDR2: SEHNR, FQNEAQ (reference sequence). This CDR3 is built from 17 residues. V lost 5 bases and J 9 bases, leaving 26 bases between the germline ends. The DNA for the CDR3 is TGTGCCAGCAGCCTTCCGGGACTTGGAATCGAGAGGGGTGAGCAGTTCTTC. This gives the protein CASSLPGLGIERGEQFF. Filled out from reference TRBV7-9 and TRBJ2-1, the complete variable domain reads DTGVSQNPRHKITKRGQNVTFRCDPISEHNRLYWYRQTLGQGPEFLTYFQNEAQLEKSRLLSDRFSAERPKGSFSTLEIQRTEQGDSAMYLCASSLPGLGIERGEQFFGPGTRLTVL.

The chain uses TRBV11-3 and TRBJ2-5; possible D gene TRBD2, 7 bases. The CDR3 has 14 amino acids. Trimming pared 1 base from V and 4 bases from J, leaving 10 bases between. The germline V gene has CDR1 SGHNT and CDR2 YENEEA. The CDR3, as DNA: TGTGCCAGCAGCTTAGGGGGGGGCCGAGAGACCCAGTACTTC. It codes for CASSLGGGRETQYF.